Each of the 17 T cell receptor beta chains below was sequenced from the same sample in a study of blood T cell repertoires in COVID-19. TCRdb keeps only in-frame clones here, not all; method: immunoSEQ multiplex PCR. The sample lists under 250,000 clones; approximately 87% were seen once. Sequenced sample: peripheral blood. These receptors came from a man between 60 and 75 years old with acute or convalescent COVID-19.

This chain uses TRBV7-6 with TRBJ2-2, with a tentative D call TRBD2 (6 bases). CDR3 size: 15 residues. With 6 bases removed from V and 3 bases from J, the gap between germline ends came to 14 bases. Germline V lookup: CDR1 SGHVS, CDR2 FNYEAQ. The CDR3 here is CASRSPGLDTGELFF. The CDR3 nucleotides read TGTGCCAGCAGAAGTCCGGGACTTGACACCGGGGAGCTGTTTTTT. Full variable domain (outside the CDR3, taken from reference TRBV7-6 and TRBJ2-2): GAGVSQSPRYKVTKRGQDVALRCDPISGHVSLYWYRQALGQGPEFLTYFNYEAQQDKSGLPNDRFSAERPEGSISTLTIQRTEQRDSAMYRCASRSPGLDTGELFFGEGSRLTVL.

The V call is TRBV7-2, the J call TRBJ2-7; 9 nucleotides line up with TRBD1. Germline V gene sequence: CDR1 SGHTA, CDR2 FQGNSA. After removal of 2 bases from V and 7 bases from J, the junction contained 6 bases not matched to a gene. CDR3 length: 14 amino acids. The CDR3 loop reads CASSLTGGIREQYF. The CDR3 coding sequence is TGTGCCAGCAGCTTAACAGGGGGCATTCGGGAGCAGTACTTC.

The CDR3 DNA follows: TGCGCCAGCAGCCAAGACCGGTATAGCAATCAGCCCCAGCATTTT. This translates into CASSQDRYSNQPQHF. The chain employs TRBV4-1 and TRBJ1-5; D not certain. This CDR3 contains 15 residues. Germline CDR1 is MGHRA and CDR2 is YSYEKL. The germline V and J ends were trimmed by 0 bases and 0 bases, with 6 bases remaining between them.

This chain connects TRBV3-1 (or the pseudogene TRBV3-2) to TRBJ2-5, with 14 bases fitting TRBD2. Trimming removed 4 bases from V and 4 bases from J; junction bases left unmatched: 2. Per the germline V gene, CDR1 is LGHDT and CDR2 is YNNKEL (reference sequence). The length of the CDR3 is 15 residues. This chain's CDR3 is CASSPTSGRVETQYF. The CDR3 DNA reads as TGTGCCAGCAGCCCGACTAGCGGGAGGGTAGAGACCCAGTACTTC.

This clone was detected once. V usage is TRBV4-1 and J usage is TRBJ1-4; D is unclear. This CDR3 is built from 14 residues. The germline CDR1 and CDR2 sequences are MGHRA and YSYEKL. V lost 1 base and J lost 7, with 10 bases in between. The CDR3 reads CASSQGQAGEKLFF. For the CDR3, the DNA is TGCGCCAGCAGCCAAGGACAAGCGGGTGAAAAACTGTTTTTT.

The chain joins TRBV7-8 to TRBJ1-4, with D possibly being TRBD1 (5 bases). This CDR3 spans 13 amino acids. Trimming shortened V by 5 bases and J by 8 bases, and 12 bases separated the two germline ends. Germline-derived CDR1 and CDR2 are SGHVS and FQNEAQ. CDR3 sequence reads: CASSTRVSEKLFF. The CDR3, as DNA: TGTGCCAGCAGCACCAGGGTTAGCGAAAAACTGTTTTTT.

CDR3 nucleotide sequence: TGTGCCAGCAGTCCAAGGAGGTCCGGGGAGCTGTTTTTT. This sequence encodes CASSPRRSGELFF. The chain has TRBV12-3 or TRBV12-4 and TRBJ2-2, with D possibly TRBD2 on 5 matching bases. CDR3 length: 13 residues. The V gene lost 5 bases and the J gene lost 6 bases, with 10 bases spanning the gap.

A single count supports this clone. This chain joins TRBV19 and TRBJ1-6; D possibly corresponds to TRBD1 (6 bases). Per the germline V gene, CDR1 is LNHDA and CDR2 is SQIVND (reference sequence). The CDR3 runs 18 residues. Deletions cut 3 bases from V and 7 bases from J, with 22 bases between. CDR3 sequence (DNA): TGTGCCAGTAGTATGTTCGTCCAGGGGATCTCCCCGAATTCACCCCTCCACTTT. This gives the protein CASSMFVQGISPNSPLHF. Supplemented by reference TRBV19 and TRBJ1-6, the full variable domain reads DGGITQSPKYLFRKEGQNVTLSCEQNLNHDAMYWYRQDPGQGLRLIYYSQIVNDFQKGDIAEGYSVSREKKESFPLTVTSAQKNPTAFYLCASSMFVQGISPNSPLHFGNGTRLTVT.

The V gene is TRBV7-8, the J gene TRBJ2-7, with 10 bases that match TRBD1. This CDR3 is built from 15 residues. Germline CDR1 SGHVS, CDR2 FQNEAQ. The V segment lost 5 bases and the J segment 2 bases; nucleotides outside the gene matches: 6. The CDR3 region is CASSPGTGAPYEQYF. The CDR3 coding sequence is TGTGCCAGCAGCCCCGGGACAGGGGCTCCCTACGAGCAGTACTTC.

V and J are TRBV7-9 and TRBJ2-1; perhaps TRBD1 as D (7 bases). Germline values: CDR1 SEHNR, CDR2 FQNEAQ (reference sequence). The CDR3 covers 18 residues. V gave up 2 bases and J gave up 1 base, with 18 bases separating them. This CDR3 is CASSLYRGAGQSYNEQFF. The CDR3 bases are TGTGCCAGCAGCTTATATCGAGGGGCGGGACAGTCCTACAATGAGCAGTTCTTC.

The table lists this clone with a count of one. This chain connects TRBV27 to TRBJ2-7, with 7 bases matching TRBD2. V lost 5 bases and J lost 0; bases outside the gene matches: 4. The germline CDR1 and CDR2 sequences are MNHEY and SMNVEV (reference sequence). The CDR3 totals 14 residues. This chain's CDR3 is CASSVLAVSYEQYF. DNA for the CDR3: TGTGCCAGCAGTGTTCTAGCGGTCTCCTACGAGCAGTACTTC.

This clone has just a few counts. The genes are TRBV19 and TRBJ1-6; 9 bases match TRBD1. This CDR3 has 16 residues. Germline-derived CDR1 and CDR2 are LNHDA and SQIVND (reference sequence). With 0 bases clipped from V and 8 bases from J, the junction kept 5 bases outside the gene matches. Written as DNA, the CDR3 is TGTGCCAGTAGTATAGAAGAACAGGGGGCCGATTCACCCCTCCACTTT. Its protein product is CASSIEEQGADSPLHF.

CDR3: CASSKRTVGNQPQHF. The CDR3 nucleotides read TGTGCCAGCAGTAAACGGACAGTCGGCAATCAGCCCCAGCATTTT. The chain uses TRBV6-2 or TRBV6-3 and TRBJ1-5, with D possibly TRBD1 on 6 matching bases. Germline CDR1 MNHEY, CDR2 SVGEGT. The CDR3 is made up of 15 amino acids. Between the trimmed V and J ends, which lost 5 bases and 2 bases, there was a span of 13 bases.

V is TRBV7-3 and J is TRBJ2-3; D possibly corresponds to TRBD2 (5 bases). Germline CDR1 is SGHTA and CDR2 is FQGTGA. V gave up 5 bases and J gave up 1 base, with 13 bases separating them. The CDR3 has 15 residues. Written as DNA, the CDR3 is TGTGCCAGCAGCCGACGGGGTGGTGGCACAGATACGCAGTATTTT. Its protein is CASSRRGGGTDTQYF.

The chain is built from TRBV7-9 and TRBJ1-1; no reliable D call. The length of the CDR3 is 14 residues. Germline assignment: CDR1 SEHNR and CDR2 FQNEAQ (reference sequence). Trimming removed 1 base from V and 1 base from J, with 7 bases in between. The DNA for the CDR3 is TGTGCCAGCAGCTTAGGCGGAAGGAACACTGAAGCTTTCTTT. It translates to CASSLGGRNTEAFF.

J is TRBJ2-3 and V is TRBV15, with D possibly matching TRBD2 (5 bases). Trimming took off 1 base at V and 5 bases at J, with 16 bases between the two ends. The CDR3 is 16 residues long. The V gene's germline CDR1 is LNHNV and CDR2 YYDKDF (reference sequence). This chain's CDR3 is CATSRVRTPTIDTQYF. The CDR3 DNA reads TGTGCCACCAGCAGAGTCAGGACTCCAACTATAGATACGCAGTATTTT.

The CDR3 DNA is TGCAGCGTTGTGAGACACCATAGCAATCAGCCCCAGCATTTT. Translation gives CSVVRHHSNQPQHF. The chain links TRBV29-1 to TRBJ1-5, with D unresolved. V was clipped by 4 bases and J by 0 bases, with 10 bases between them. Germline V gives CDR1 SQVTM, CDR2 ANQGSEA. The CDR3 is 14 amino acids.